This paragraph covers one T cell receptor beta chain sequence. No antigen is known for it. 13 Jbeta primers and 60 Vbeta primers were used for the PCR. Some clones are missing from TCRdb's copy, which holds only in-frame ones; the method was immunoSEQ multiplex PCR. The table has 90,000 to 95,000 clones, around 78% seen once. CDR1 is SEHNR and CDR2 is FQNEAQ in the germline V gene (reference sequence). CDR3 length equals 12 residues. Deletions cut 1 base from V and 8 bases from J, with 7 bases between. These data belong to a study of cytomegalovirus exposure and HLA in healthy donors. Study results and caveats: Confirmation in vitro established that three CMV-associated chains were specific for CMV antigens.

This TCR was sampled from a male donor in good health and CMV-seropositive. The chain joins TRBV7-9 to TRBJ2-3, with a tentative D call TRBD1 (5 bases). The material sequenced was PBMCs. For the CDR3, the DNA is TGTGCCAGCAGCTTAGAGGGGTTTACGCAGTATTTT. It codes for CASSLEGFTQYF.